Listed below are T cell receptor beta chains from one sample, sequenced in a study of cytomegalovirus exposure and HLA in healthy donors. The method was immunoSEQ multiplex PCR; TCRdb's version includes in-frame clones alone and lacks a portion of them. The sample lists approximately 110,000 clones; 76% were seen once. The specimen sequenced was PBMCs. The source of these receptors is a man over 45 in good health and CMV-seronegative. The CDR3 runs from the conserved cysteine through the conserved F or W. The order of the fields is J gene, clone size, D gene, V gene, CDR3 protein, CDR3 DNA. A D gene is named only where the DNA matches it firmly. Size is stated for part of the rows, as once, few or many counts, or as a class when the clone is expanded.

j_call: TRBJ1-4; clone_size: .; d_call: .; v_call: TRBV6-1; cdr3_aa: CASSDSGSTNEKLFF; cdr3_nt: TGTGCCAGCAGTGACTCGGGGTCAACTAATGAAAAACTGTTTTTT
j_call: TRBJ2-2; clone_size: few; d_call: .; v_call: TRBV5-6; cdr3_aa: CASSLLGQGEVGELFF; cdr3_nt: TGTGCCAGCAGCTTGCTTGGGCAGGGCGAAGTCGGGGAGCTGTTTTTT
j_call: TRBJ1-1; clone_size: .; d_call: .; v_call: TRBV9; cdr3_aa: CASSALPGHNTEAFF; cdr3_nt: TGTGCCAGCAGCGCCCTTCCGGGACATAACACTGAAGCTTTCTTT
j_call: TRBJ2-3; clone_size: .; d_call: .; v_call: TRBV6-5; cdr3_aa: CASKGGANTDTQYF; cdr3_nt: TGTGCCAGCAAAGGGGGGGCAAACACAGATACGCAGTATTTT
j_call: TRBJ1-3; clone_size: .; d_call: .; v_call: TRBV6-5; cdr3_aa: CASAQGKTGNTIYF; cdr3_nt: TGTGCCAGCGCTCAGGGGAAAACTGGAAACACCATATATTTT
j_call: TRBJ1-2; clone_size: few; d_call: .; v_call: TRBV4-1; cdr3_aa: CASSHEGEEGYTF; cdr3_nt: TGCGCCAGCAGCCACGAAGGAGAGGAAGGCTACACCTTC
j_call: TRBJ1-2; clone_size: .; d_call: TRBD1; v_call: TRBV28; cdr3_aa: CASSLLGTVHGYTF; cdr3_nt: TGTGCCAGCAGTTTACTAGGGACAGTCCATGGCTACACCTTC
j_call: TRBJ2-7; clone_size: few; d_call: .; v_call: TRBV4-1; cdr3_aa: CASSQDRGYEQYF; cdr3_nt: TGCGCCAGCAGCCAAGATCGAGGCTACGAGCAGTACTTC
j_call: TRBJ1-2; clone_size: .; d_call: .; v_call: TRBV9; cdr3_aa: CASSVDRGLDYGYTF; cdr3_nt: TGTGCCAGCAGCGTAGATCGGGGGTTGGACTATGGCTACACCTTC
j_call: TRBJ1-1; clone_size: .; d_call: .; v_call: TRBV5-6; cdr3_aa: CASSLTPRQTTEAFF; cdr3_nt: TGTGCCAGCAGCTTAACTCCTCGACAGACCACTGAAGCTTTCTTT
j_call: TRBJ2-4; clone_size: few; d_call: .; v_call: TRBV4-3; cdr3_aa: CASSQDWAGVAKNIQYF; cdr3_nt: TGCGCCAGCAGCCAAGATTGGGCAGGGGTAGCCAAAAACATTCAGTACTTC
j_call: TRBJ2-6; clone_size: .; d_call: .; v_call: TRBV10-3; cdr3_aa: CAISTDSSSGANVLTF; cdr3_nt: TGTGCCATCAGTACGGATTCTAGCTCTGGGGCCAACGTCCTGACTTTC
j_call: TRBJ1-6; clone_size: .; d_call: .; v_call: TRBV30; cdr3_aa: CAWRGAGIYNSPLHF; cdr3_nt: TGTGCCTGGAGGGGGGCCGGAATTTATAATTCACCCCTCCACTTT
j_call: TRBJ2-3; clone_size: .; d_call: TRBD1; v_call: TRBV5-1; cdr3_aa: CASSLEGAPLAYF; cdr3_nt: TGCGCCAGCAGCTTGGAGGGGGCGCCTCTTGCGTATTTT
j_call: TRBJ1-1; clone_size: .; d_call: .; v_call: TRBV29-1; cdr3_aa: CSVMAGGGGSAFF; cdr3_nt: TGCAGCGTTATGGCGGGGGGGGGTGGTTCGGCTTTCTTT
j_call: TRBJ2-3; clone_size: few; d_call: .; v_call: TRBV7-3; cdr3_aa: CASSSQGGGSDTQYF; cdr3_nt: TGTGCCAGCAGCTCACAGGGAGGGGGGTCAGATACGCAGTATTTT
j_call: TRBJ1-3; clone_size: .; d_call: TRBD1; v_call: TRBV18; cdr3_aa: CASSPPGQGVPSAIYF; cdr3_nt: TGTGCCAGCTCACCACCTGGACAGGGGGTTCCGTCCGCCATATATTTT
j_call: TRBJ1-2; clone_size: .; d_call: TRBD1; v_call: TRBV5-6; cdr3_aa: CASSWDRGYTF; cdr3_nt: TGTGCCAGCAGCTGGGACAGGGGATACACCTTC
j_call: TRBJ2-2; clone_size: .; d_call: TRBD2; v_call: TRBV5-4; cdr3_aa: CASSPTSGRNTGELFF; cdr3_nt: TGTGCCAGCAGCCCGACTAGCGGGAGGAACACCGGGGAGCTGTTTTTT
j_call: TRBJ1-1; clone_size: .; d_call: TRBD1; v_call: TRBV5-4; cdr3_aa: CASSQTGVAEAFF; cdr3_nt: TGTGCCAGCAGTCAGACAGGGGTGGCCGAAGCTTTCTTT
j_call: TRBJ1-3; clone_size: .; d_call: .; v_call: TRBV6-1; cdr3_aa: CASSDRQRLSGNTIYF; cdr3_nt: TGTGCCAGCAGTGATCGGCAGCGGCTCTCTGGAAACACCATATATTTT
j_call: TRBJ1-6; clone_size: .; d_call: TRBD1; v_call: TRBV19; cdr3_aa: CASSPTIVGAGGNSPLHF; cdr3_nt: TGTGCCAGTAGTCCTACAATCGTTGGGGCAGGGGGAAATTCACCCCTCCACTTT
j_call: TRBJ1-1; clone_size: few; d_call: .; v_call: TRBV10-3; cdr3_aa: CAISEPSGEAFF; cdr3_nt: TGTGCCATCAGTGAGCCGTCAGGAGAAGCTTTCTTT
j_call: TRBJ1-5; clone_size: few; d_call: TRBD1; v_call: TRBV2; cdr3_aa: CASSPDRGENSNQPQHF; cdr3_nt: TGTGCCAGCAGTCCAGACAGGGGTGAGAATAGCAATCAGCCCCAGCATTTT
j_call: TRBJ1-1; clone_size: .; d_call: TRBD1; v_call: TRBV28; cdr3_aa: CASPNRGGTEAFF; cdr3_nt: TGTGCCAGCCCGAACAGGGGGGGAACTGAAGCTTTCTTT
j_call: TRBJ1-2; clone_size: .; d_call: .; v_call: TRBV6-1; cdr3_aa: CASTEGAIYGYTF; cdr3_nt: TGTGCCAGCACCGAGGGCGCGATTTATGGCTACACCTTC
j_call: TRBJ1-2; clone_size: once; d_call: .; v_call: TRBV28; cdr3_aa: CASRTPGSYTF; cdr3_nt: TGTGCCAGCAGGACCCCGGGGAGCTACACCTTC
j_call: TRBJ1-4; clone_size: .; d_call: TRBD1; v_call: TRBV5-4; cdr3_aa: CASSEEPGTGYGKLFF; cdr3_nt: TGTGCCAGCAGCGAGGAACCAGGGACAGGCTATGGGAAACTGTTTTTT
j_call: TRBJ1-6; clone_size: .; d_call: .; v_call: TRBV4-3; cdr3_aa: CASSQGSLGSPLHF; cdr3_nt: TGCGCCAGCAGCCAAGGGAGTTTGGGTTCACCCCTCCACTTT
j_call: TRBJ1-4; clone_size: .; d_call: .; v_call: TRBV5-4; cdr3_aa: CASSLGDHRAQLFF; cdr3_nt: TGTGCCAGCAGCTTGGGGGATCACAGGGCGCAACTGTTTTTT
j_call: TRBJ1-1; clone_size: .; d_call: .; v_call: TRBV28; cdr3_aa: CASSLLPGTRGEAFF; cdr3_nt: TGTGCCAGCAGTTTATTACCAGGGACAAGAGGTGAAGCTTTCTTT
j_call: TRBJ2-3; clone_size: .; d_call: TRBD2; v_call: TRBV7-3; cdr3_aa: CASSLDSTGGTQYF; cdr3_nt: TGTGCCAGCAGCTTGGACTCGACGGGGGGGACGCAGTATTTT
j_call: TRBJ1-2; clone_size: few; d_call: .; v_call: TRBV19; cdr3_aa: CASSITTANYGYTF; cdr3_nt: TGTGCCAGTAGTATCACAACCGCTAACTATGGCTACACCTTC
j_call: TRBJ1-3; clone_size: once; d_call: .; v_call: TRBV18; cdr3_aa: CASSPLEGNTIYF; cdr3_nt: TGTGCCAGCTCACCTCTGGAGGGGAACACCATATATTTT
j_call: TRBJ1-6; clone_size: .; d_call: .; v_call: TRBV2; cdr3_aa: CASSPYQGGNSPLHF; cdr3_nt: TGTGCCAGCAGTCCGTACCAGGGAGGGAATTCACCCCTCCACTTT
j_call: TRBJ2-1; clone_size: .; d_call: TRBD2; v_call: TRBV15; cdr3_aa: CATSRDHVGGGVYEQFF; cdr3_nt: TGTGCCACCAGCAGAGATCACGTTGGCGGGGGGGTCTATGAGCAGTTCTTC
j_call: TRBJ1-3; clone_size: .; d_call: TRBD1; v_call: TRBV29-1; cdr3_aa: CSAHRGPGNTIYF; cdr3_nt: TGCAGCGCCCACAGGGGACCTGGAAACACCATATATTTT